A single sample gave rise to the 18 T cell receptor beta chains below, sequenced in a study of cytomegalovirus exposure and HLA in healthy donors. Both 60 Vbeta primers and 13 Jbeta primers went into the PCR. Sequencing was performed with immunoSEQ multiplex PCR; in TCRdb, only in-frame clones are kept and a portion is missing. Among 85,000 to 130,000 clones listed, around 75% were seen once. The sample was PBMCs. The receptors were gathered from a female donor in good health and CMV-seronegative.

The chain links TRBV19 to TRBJ2-5; no clear D. Germline CDR1 LNHDA, CDR2 SQIVND (reference sequence). The V and J ends lost 1 base and 4 bases respectively, with 7 bases between them. This CDR3 comprises 13 residues. In DNA form, the CDR3 reads TGTGCCAGTAGTATAGTATTCGGAGAGACCCAGTACTTC. This codes for CASSIVFGETQYF.

This chain joins TRBV27 and TRBJ2-2; the match to TRBD2 covers 7 bases. J gave up 6 bases and V 5 bases, and 12 bases lay outside the gene matches. CDR3 size: 16 residues. Germline lookup yields CDR1 MNHEY and CDR2 SMNVEV (reference sequence). DNA for the CDR3: TGTGCCAGCAGTCCCAGGGAGGGAAAGGGTCCCGGGGAGCTGTTTTTT. It yields the protein CASSPREGKGPGELFF.

This sequence joins TRBV5-6 and TRBJ1-6; maybe TRBD1 (6 bases). The CDR3 contains 14 residues. V lost 5 bases and J lost 7, with 13 bases in between. Germline V gives CDR1 SGHDT, CDR2 YYEEEE. Here the CDR3 DNA reads TGTGCCAGCAGACAGGGAAATAGGAATTCACCCCTCCACTTT. As protein: CASRQGNRNSPLHF. The variable domain in full, with the rest retrieved from reference TRBV5-6 and TRBJ1-6, is DAGVTQSPTHLIKTRGQQVTLRCSPKSGHDTVSWYQQALGQGPQFIFQYYEEEERQRGNFPDRFSGHQFPNYSSELNVNALLLGDSALYLCASRQGNRNSPLHFGNGTRLTVT.

The chain joins TRBV27 to TRBJ2-7, with D perhaps TRBD2 (6 bases). Deletions cut 6 bases from V and 0 bases from J, with 12 bases between. Germline CDR1 MNHEY, CDR2 SMNVEV (reference sequence). The CDR3 extends over 14 amino acids. CDR3 loop: CASRRLGNSYEQYF. The DNA for the CDR3 is TGTGCCAGCAGAAGACTAGGTAACTCCTACGAGCAGTACTTC.

The V and J genes are TRBV12-5 and TRBJ1-1; the match to TRBD1 covers 8 bases. Trimming removed 2 bases from V and 1 base from J; junction bases left unmatched: 6. The CDR3 consists of 16 residues. Germline V gene data show CDR1 as LGHNT and CDR2 as FRNRAP. The CDR3 protein is CASGLWTGQGNTEAFF. The CDR3 bases are TGTGCTAGTGGTTTGTGGACAGGGCAAGGGAACACTGAAGCTTTCTTT.

This clone is labeled as medium-sized. The rearrangement uses TRBV5-4 and TRBJ1-3, with TRBD1 as a possible D gene (5 bases). The CDR3 sequence is 14 residues long. The V end lost 1 base, the J end lost 4 bases, and 9 bases lay between the germline ends. The germline gives CDR1 SGHNT, CDR2 YYREEE (reference sequence). CDR3 sequence reads: CASSLWGVGNTIYF. CDR3 bases: TGTGCCAGCAGCTTGTGGGGCGTGGGAAACACCATATATTTT.

The count of this clone is one. This chain links TRBV29-1 with TRBJ1-1; tentative D call: TRBD1 (5 bases). The CDR3 loop spans 13 amino acids. In germline, CDR1 is SQVTM, CDR2 ANQGSEA. V lost 4 bases and J 4 bases, leaving 13 bases between the germline ends. CDR3 sequence reads: CSVVGVRGTEAFF. The CDR3 coding sequence is TGCAGCGTTGTAGGTGTAAGGGGCACTGAAGCTTTCTTT.

The chain is built from TRBV14 and TRBJ1-2; no reliable D call. CDR3 length: 14 amino acids. Per germline, CDR1 SGHDN and CDR2 FVKESK. Trimming pared 4 bases from V and 4 bases from J, leaving 13 bases between. CDR3 in DNA: TGTGCCAGCAGCCCTCGCGTTTGGTCCTATGGCTACACCTTC. Translation gives CASSPRVWSYGYTF.

The rearrangement joins TRBV6-1 to TRBJ2-1, with TRBD2 matching 10 bases. The CDR3 has 17 amino acids. Trimming at V came to 3 bases and at J to 2 bases, leaving 7 bases not matched to a gene. Germline V lookup: CDR1 MNHNS, CDR2 SASEGT. The CDR3 sequence: CASSDLAGAPTYNEQFF. CDR3 sequence (DNA): TGTGCCAGCAGTGACCTAGCGGGAGCCCCCACCTACAATGAGCAGTTCTTC.

The chain has TRBV4-3 and TRBJ2-4, with 7 bases lining up with TRBD2. From germline, CDR1 is LGHNA and CDR2 YSLEER. The CDR3 is 16 residues long. J gave up 7 bases and V 4 bases, and 13 bases lay outside the gene matches. The CDR3 nucleotides are TGCGCCAGCAGCCTCCTAGGGGAGGGAGTCAGGAACATTCAGTACTTC. Protein product: CASSLLGEGVRNIQYF.

The CDR3 region is CASTLTPGHLDNEQFF. The DNA for the CDR3 is TGTGCCAGCACCCTCACACCGGGACATCTCGACAATGAGCAGTTCTTC. The chain is built from TRBV11-2 and TRBJ2-1, with a tentative D call TRBD1 (6 bases). The CDR3 consists of 16 residues. Trimming pared 7 bases from V and 5 bases from J, leaving 21 bases between. CDR1 and CDR2 from the germline V gene are SGHAT and FQNNGV.

Many counts were recorded for this clone. The chain recombines TRBV5-5 with TRBJ2-3; TRBD2 aligns across 13 bases. The CDR3 is 19 residues long. V was clipped by 0 bases and J by 2 bases; unmatched bases: 9. CDR1 and CDR2 from the germline V gene are SGHKS and YYEKEE (reference sequence). CDR3 in DNA: TGTGCCAGCAGCTTGGTTGTAGGGACTAGCGGGACCTTCACAGATACGCAGTATTTT. Translation gives CASSLVVGTSGTFTDTQYF.

This clone was detected only a few times. This chain links TRBV5-4 with TRBJ1-3, with D possibly TRBD1 on 5 matching bases. Per the germline V gene, CDR1 is SGHNT and CDR2 is YYREEE (reference sequence). This CDR3 spans 14 amino acids. Trimming removed 0 bases at V and 1 base at J, with 5 bases between. The CDR3, as DNA: TGTGCCAGCAGCTTGGACAGGTCTGGAAACACCATATATTTT. Translated: CASSLDRSGNTIYF. The whole variable domain, remainder taken from reference TRBV5-4 and TRBJ1-3, is ETGVTQSPTHLIKTRGQQVTLRCSSQSGHNTVSWYQQALGQGPQFIFQYYREEENGRGNFPPRFSGLQFPNYSSELNVNALELDDSALYLCASSLDRSGNTIYFGEGSWLTVV.

This clone was counted between two and nine times. This chain uses TRBV27 with TRBJ2-7; D possibly corresponds to TRBD2 (6 bases). The germline V and J ends were trimmed by 2 bases and 3 bases, with 11 bases remaining between them. Germline V gives CDR1 MNHEY, CDR2 SMNVEV (reference sequence). The CDR3 totals 14 residues. The chain's CDR3 is CASSLGAGRYEQYF. In DNA form, the CDR3 reads TGTGCCAGCAGTTTAGGGGCGGGACGCTACGAGCAGTACTTC.

CDR3 amino acids: CASSLKATGQGLFF. The CDR3 nucleotides are TGTGCCAGCAGCTTAAAGGCTACGGGACAGGGGCTGTTTTTT. The chain combines TRBV7-6 with TRBJ1-4; the match to TRBD1 covers 10 bases. The V gene's germline CDR1 is SGHVS and CDR2 FNYEAQ. The CDR3 length is 14 residues. J gave up 14 bases and V 2 bases, and 8 bases lay outside the gene matches.

The chain joins TRBV27 to TRBJ1-3, with a weak D call TRBD1 (5 bases). Germline CDR1 reads MNHEY; CDR2 reads SMNVEV (reference sequence). The CDR3 extends over 15 amino acids. V was clipped by 3 bases and J by 7 bases, with 16 bases between them. As DNA, the CDR3 is TGTGCCAGCAGTTTTTCAGGGAGGGTTATGAACACCATATATTTT. It yields the protein CASSFSGRVMNTIYF.

This chain uses TRBV7-2 with TRBJ2-7; 8 nucleotides agree with TRBD1. The CDR3 has 16 residues. Germline loops: CDR1 SGHTA, CDR2 FQGNSA. With 5 bases clipped from V and 2 bases from J, the junction kept 11 bases outside the gene matches. CDR3 sequence reads: CASSNYRQGWTYEQYF. The CDR3 bases are TGTGCCAGCAGCAATTACCGACAGGGGTGGACCTACGAGCAGTACTTC.

This clone was seen just once. The chain employs TRBV29-1 and TRBJ2-5; 8 bases match TRBD1. This CDR3 is 13 amino acids long. Trimming cost V 5 bases and J 1 base; bases outside gene matches: 3. Per the germline V gene, CDR1 is SQVTM and CDR2 is ANQGSEA. Here the CDR3 reads CSVTTGAQETQYF. DNA for the CDR3: TGCAGCGTTACGACAGGGGCCCAAGAGACCCAGTACTTC. The complete variable domain, with remaining parts taken from reference TRBV29-1 and TRBJ2-5, reads SAVISQKPSRDICQRGTSLTIQCQVDSQVTMMFWYRQQPGQSLTLIATANQGSEATYESGFVIDKFPISRPNLTFSTLTVSNMSPEDSSIYLCSVTTGAQETQYFGPGTRLLVL.